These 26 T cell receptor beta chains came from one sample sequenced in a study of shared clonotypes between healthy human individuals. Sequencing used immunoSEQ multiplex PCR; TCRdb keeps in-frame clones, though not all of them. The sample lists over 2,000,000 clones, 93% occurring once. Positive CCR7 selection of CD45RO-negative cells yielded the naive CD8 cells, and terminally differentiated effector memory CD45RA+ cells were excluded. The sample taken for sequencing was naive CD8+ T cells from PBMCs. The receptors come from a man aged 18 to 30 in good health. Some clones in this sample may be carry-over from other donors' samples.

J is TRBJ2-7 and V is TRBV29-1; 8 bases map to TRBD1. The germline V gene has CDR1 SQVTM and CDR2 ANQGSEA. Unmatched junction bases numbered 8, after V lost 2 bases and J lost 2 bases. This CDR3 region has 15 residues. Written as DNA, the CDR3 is TGCAGCGTTGAAAACGAGGGACAGGAGACCTACGAGCAGTACTTC. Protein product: CSVENEGQETYEQYF.

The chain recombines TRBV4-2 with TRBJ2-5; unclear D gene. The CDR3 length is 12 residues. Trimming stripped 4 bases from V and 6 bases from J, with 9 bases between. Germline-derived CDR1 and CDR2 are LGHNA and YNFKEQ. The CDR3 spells CASSPLGKTQYF. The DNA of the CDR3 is TGTGCCAGCAGCCCCTTGGGGAAGACCCAGTACTTC.

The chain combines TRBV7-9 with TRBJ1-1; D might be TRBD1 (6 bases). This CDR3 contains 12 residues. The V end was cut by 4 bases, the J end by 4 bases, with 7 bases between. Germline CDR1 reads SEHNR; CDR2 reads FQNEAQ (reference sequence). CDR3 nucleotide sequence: TGTGCCAGCAGCTCAGGGGTCACTGAAGCTTTCTTT. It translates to CASSSGVTEAFF.

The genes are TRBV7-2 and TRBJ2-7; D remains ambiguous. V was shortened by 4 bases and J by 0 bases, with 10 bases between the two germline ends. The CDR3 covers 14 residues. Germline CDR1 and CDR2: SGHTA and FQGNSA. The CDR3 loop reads CASSSTGPSYEQYF. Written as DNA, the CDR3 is TGTGCCAGCAGCTCCACCGGTCCCTCCTACGAGCAGTACTTC.

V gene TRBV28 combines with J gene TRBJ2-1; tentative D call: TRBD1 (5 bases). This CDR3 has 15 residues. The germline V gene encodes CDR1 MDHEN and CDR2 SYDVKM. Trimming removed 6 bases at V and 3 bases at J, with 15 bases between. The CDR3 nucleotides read TGTGCCAGCAGCCAAGTGCAGACAGTCTACAATGAGCAGTTCTTC. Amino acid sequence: CASSQVQTVYNEQFF.

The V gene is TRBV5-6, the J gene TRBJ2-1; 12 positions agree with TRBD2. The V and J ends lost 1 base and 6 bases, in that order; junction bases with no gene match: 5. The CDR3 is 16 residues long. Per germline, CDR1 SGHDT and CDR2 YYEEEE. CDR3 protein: CASSLTSGRLFNEQFF. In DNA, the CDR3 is TGTGCCAGCAGCTTGACTAGCGGGAGGTTGTTCAATGAGCAGTTCTTC. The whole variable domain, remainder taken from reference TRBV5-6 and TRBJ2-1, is DAGVTQSPTHLIKTRGQQVTLRCSPKSGHDTVSWYQQALGQGPQFIFQYYEEEERQRGNFPDRFSGHQFPNYSSELNVNALLLGDSALYLCASSLTSGRLFNEQFFGPGTRLTVL.

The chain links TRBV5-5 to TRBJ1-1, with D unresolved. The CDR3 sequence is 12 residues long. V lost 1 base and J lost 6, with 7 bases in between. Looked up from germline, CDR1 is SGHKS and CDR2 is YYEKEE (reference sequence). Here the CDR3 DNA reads TGTGCCAGCAGCTTGACAGAGCCTGAAGCTTTCTTT. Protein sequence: CASSLTEPEAFF.

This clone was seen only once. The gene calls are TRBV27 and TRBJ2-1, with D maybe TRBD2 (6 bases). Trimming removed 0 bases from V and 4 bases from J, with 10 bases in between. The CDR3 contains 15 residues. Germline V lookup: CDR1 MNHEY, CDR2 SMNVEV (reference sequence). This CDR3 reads CASSLSVSGYNEQFF. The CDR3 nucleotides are TGTGCCAGCAGTTTATCGGTAAGCGGGTACAATGAGCAGTTCTTC.

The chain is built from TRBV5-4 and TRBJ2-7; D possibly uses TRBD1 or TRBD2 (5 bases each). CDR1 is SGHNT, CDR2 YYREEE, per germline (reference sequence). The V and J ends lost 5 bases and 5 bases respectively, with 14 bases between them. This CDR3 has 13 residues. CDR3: CASRPGPMHEQYF. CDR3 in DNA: TGTGCCAGCAGGCCGGGACCCATGCACGAGCAGTACTTC.

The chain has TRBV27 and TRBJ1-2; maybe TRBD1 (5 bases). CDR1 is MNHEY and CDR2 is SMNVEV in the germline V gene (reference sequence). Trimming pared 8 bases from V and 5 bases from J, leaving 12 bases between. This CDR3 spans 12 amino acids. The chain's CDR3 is CASFSGAYGYTF. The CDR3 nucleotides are TGTGCCAGCTTTTCCGGGGCGTATGGCTACACCTTC.

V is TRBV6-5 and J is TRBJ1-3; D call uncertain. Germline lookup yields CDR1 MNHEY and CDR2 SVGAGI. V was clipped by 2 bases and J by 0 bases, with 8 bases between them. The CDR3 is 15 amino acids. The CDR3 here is CASSYGRSSGNTIYF. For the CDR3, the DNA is TGTGCCAGCAGTTACGGTCGGAGCTCTGGAAACACCATATATTTT.

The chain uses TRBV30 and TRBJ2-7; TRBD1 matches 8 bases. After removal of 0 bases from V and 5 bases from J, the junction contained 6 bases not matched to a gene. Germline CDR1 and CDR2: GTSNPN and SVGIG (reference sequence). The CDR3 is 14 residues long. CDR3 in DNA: TGTGCCTGGAGTGTACGAGCAGGGGGCAACGAGCAGTACTTC. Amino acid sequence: CAWSVRAGGNEQYF.

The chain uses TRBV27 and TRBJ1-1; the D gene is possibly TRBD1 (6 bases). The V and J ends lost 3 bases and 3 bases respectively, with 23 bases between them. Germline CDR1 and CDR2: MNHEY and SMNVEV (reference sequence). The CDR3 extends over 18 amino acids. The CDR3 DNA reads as TGTGCCAGCAGTTTGATCGCAGGGGATATAGCTGTGGACACTGAAGCTTTCTTT. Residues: CASSLIAGDIAVDTEAFF.

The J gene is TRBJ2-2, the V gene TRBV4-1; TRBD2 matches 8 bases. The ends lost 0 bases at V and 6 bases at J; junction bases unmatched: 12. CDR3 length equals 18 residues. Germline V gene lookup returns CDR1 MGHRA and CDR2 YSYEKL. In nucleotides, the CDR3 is TGCGCCAGCAGCCAAGATCAGGTGGGGATAGCGGGATCCGGGGAGCTGTTTTTT. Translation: CASSQDQVGIAGSGELFF.

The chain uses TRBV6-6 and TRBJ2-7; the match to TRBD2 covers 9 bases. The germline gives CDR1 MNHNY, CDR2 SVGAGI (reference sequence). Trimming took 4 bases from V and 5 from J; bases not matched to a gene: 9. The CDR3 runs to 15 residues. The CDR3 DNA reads TGTGCCAGCAGTTCGCTAGCGGGAACTCTGAACGAGCAGTACTTC. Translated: CASSSLAGTLNEQYF.

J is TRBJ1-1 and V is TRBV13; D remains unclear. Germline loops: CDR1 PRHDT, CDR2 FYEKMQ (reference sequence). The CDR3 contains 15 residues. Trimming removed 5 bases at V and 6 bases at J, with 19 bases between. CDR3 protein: CASSGRGGGTPEAFF. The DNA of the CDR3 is TGTGCCAGCAGCGGCCGTGGCGGAGGAACTCCTGAAGCTTTCTTT.

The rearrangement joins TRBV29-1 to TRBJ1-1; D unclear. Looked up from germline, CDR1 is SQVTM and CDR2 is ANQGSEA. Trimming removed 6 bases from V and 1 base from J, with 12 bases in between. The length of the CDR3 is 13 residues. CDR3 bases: TGCAGCGTCGCCCCGTGGGAGAACACTGAAGCTTTCTTT. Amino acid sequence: CSVAPWENTEAFF.

This CDR3 is CASSKGTGLVDNEQFF. The CDR3 DNA reads TGCGCCAGCAGCAAAGGGACAGGTCTGGTGGACAATGAGCAGTTCTTC. The V call is TRBV5-1, the J call TRBJ2-1, with TRBD1 matching 8 bases. The CDR3 totals 16 residues. The germline V gene encodes CDR1 SGHRS and CDR2 YFSETQ. With 4 bases clipped from V and 5 bases from J, the junction kept 11 bases outside the gene matches.

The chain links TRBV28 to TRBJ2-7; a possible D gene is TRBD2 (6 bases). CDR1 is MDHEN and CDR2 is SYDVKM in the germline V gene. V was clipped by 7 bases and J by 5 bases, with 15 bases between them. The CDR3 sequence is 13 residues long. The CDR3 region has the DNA TGTGCCAGCACTCCTGCGGGGAGCCACGAGCAGTACTTC. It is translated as CASTPAGSHEQYF.

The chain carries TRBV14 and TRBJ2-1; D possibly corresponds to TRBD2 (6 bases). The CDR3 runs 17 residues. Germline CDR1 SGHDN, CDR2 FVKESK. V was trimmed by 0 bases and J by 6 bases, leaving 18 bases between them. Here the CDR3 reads CASSQEEEGFAVNEQFF. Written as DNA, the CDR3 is TGTGCCAGCAGCCAAGAGGAGGAGGGCTTCGCGGTCAATGAGCAGTTCTTC. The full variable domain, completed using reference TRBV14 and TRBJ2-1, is EAGVTQFPSHSVIEKGQTVTLRCDPISGHDNLYWYRRVMGKEIKFLLHFVKESKQDESGMPNNRFLAERTGGTYSTLKVQPAELEDSGVYFCASSQEEEGFAVNEQFFGPGTRLTVL.

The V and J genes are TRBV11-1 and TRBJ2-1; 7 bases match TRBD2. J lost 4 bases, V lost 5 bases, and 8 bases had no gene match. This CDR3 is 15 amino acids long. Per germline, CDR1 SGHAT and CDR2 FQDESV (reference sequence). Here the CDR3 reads CASSPSGRGYNEQFF. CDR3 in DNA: TGTGCCAGCAGCCCTAGTGGGAGGGGTTACAATGAGCAGTTCTTC.

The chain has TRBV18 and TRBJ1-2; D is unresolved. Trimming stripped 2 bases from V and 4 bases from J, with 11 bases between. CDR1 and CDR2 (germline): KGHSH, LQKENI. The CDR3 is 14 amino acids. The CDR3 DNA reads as TGTGCCAGCTCACCATCTTCAACTTCCTATGGCTACACCTTC. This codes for CASSPSSTSYGYTF. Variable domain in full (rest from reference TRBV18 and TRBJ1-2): NAGVMQNPRHLVRRRGQEARLRCSPMKGHSHVYWYRQLPEEGLKFMVYLQKENIIDESGMPKERFSAEFPKEGPSILRIQQVVRGDSAAYFCASSPSSTSYGYTFGSGTRLTVV.

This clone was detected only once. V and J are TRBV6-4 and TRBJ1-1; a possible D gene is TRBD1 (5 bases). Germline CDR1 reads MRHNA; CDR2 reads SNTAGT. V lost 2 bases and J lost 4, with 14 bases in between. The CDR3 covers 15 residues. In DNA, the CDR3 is TGTGCCAGCAGTGACGAGGAGCCCAGGGCCACTGAAGCTTTCTTT. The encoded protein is CASSDEEPRATEAFF.

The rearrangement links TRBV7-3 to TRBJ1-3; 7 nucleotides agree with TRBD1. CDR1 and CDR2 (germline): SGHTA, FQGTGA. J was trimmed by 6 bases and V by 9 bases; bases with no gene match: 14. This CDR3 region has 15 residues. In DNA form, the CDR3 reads TGTGCCAGGGGAATAGGGGGCCGATTGAAAAACACCATATATTTT. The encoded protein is CARGIGGRLKNTIYF.

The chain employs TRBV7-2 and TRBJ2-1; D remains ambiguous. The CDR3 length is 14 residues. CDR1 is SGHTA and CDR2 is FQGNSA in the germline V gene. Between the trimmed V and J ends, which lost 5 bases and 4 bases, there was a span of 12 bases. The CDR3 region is CASSHGGGYNEQFF. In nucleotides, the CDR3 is TGTGCCAGCAGCCACGGCGGCGGTTACAATGAGCAGTTCTTC.

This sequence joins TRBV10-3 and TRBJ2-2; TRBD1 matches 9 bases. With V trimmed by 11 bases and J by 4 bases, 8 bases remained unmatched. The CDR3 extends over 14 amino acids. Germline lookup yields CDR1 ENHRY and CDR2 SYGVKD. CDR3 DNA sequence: TGTGCCTCAACCGGGACAGGGACCACCGGGGAGCTGTTTTTT. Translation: CASTGTGTTGELFF.